One sample yielded the 9 T cell receptor beta chains listed below, sequenced in a study of CD8+ T cells in alopecia areata. cDNA reverse transcribed from extracted RNA served as the sequencing template. Profiling relied on immunoSEQ multiplex PCR, and the TCRdb table lists in-frame clones only, not all of them. The repertoire holds approximately 150,000 clones, approximately 60% seen once, with approximately 4.8% in the top ten. Sample: CD4+ T cells sorted from blood. The receptors originated from a human donor in good health.

This clone was counted between two and nine times. The chain couples TRBV23-1 to TRBJ1-1; D is uncertain. TRBV23-1 qualifies as an ORF whose function is uncertain. The CDR3 has 12 residues. Trimming pared 3 bases from V and 8 bases from J, leaving 10 bases between. DNA for the CDR3: TGCGCCAGCAGTCATTTGCAGATCGAAGCTTTCTTT. Translating it yields CASSHLQIEAFF.

The V and J genes are TRBV4-1 and TRBJ1-2; D remains unclear. The length of the CDR3 is 12 residues. V was pared by 3 bases and J by 4 bases, with 6 bases between. From germline, CDR1 is MGHRA and CDR2 YSYEKL. The CDR3 DNA is TGCGCCAGCAGCCAGTCGGCCTATGGCTACACCTTC. Its translation: CASSQSAYGYTF.

The J gene is TRBJ1-2, the V gene TRBV12-5; no reliable D call. The CDR3 runs to 13 residues. The germline CDR1 and CDR2 sequences are LGHNT and FRNRAP. Trimming shortened V by 2 bases and J by 0 bases, and 4 bases separated the two germline ends. The DNA for the CDR3 is TGTGCTAGTGGTTTGAGAGCTAACTATGGCTACACCTTC. Protein product: CASGLRANYGYTF.

The chain combines TRBV4-1 with TRBJ2-1; tentatively, D is TRBD1 (5 bases). V was cut by 4 bases and J by 0 bases, with 13 bases left in between. The CDR3 has 16 amino acids. CDR1 is MGHRA, CDR2 YSYEKL, per germline. The CDR3 DNA sequence: TGCGCCAGCAGCCCAGGGTCCAGGAGCTCCTACAATGAGCAGTTCTTC. Protein product: CASSPGSRSSYNEQFF.

The rearrangement uses TRBV29-1 and TRBJ2-7; D gene uncertain. The CDR3 totals 12 residues. Per the germline V gene, CDR1 is SQVTM and CDR2 is ANQGSEA. V was clipped by 8 bases and J by 2 bases, with 13 bases between them. CDR3 DNA sequence: TGCAGCTATAGGCTCAGCGCCTACGAGCAGTACTTC. This gives the protein CSYRLSAYEQYF.

This chain connects TRBV30 to TRBJ2-3; D not resolved. Germline V gene sequence: CDR1 GTSNPN, CDR2 SVGIG (reference sequence). CDR3 length equals 15 residues. V was shortened by 7 bases and J by 4 bases, with 21 bases between the two germline ends. This CDR3 is CAFTIGQAGADTQYF. CDR3 DNA sequence: TGTGCCTTTACGATAGGGCAGGCCGGAGCAGATACGCAGTATTTT. The full variable domain, with the rest looked up from reference TRBV30 and TRBJ2-3, is SQTIHQWPATLVQPVGSPLSLECTVEGTSNPNLYWYRQAAGRGLQLLFYSVGIGQISSEVPQNLSASRPQDRQFILSSKKLLLSDSGFYLCAFTIGQAGADTQYFGPGTRLTVL.

This clone appeared a few times. The J gene is TRBJ2-7, the V gene TRBV18; D could derive from TRBD1 or TRBD2 (6 bases each). This CDR3 spans 15 amino acids. V lost 2 bases and J lost 6, with 17 bases in between. Germline CDR1 is KGHSH and CDR2 is LQKENI. The CDR3 coding sequence is TGTGCCAGCTCACCATCTCCCCCGGGGGCGGGCGAGCAGTACTTC. This sequence encodes CASSPSPPGAGEQYF.

The DNA for the CDR3 is TGTGCCAGCAGTGAGAGTGGCACAGATACGCAGTATTTT. Amino acids: CASSESGTDTQYF. This chain joins TRBV6-5 and TRBJ2-3, with D uncertain. This CDR3 is built from 13 residues. CDR1 is MNHEY, CDR2 SVGAGI, per germline. Trimming removed 5 bases at V and 1 base at J, with 7 bases between.

The chain is built from TRBV6-1 and TRBJ2-6, with D maybe TRBD1 (5 bases). V was trimmed by 2 bases and J by 0 bases, leaving 14 bases between them. This CDR3 has 18 amino acids. The germline CDR1 and CDR2 sequences are MNHNS and SASEGT. CDR3 coding DNA: TGTGCCAGCAGTGAACGTCAGGGCACAAGCTCTGGGGCCAACGTCCTGACTTTC. This gives the protein CASSERQGTSSGANVLTF.